Shown below are 19 T cell receptor beta chains from a single sample sequenced in a study of T cell responses to AZD1222 COVID-19 vaccine. Repertoires were generated with immunoSEQ multiplex PCR, while TCRdb's copy carries only in-frame clones and drops some. This sample has 150,000 or so clones; roughly 92% occur once, and the top ten carry 1.3% to 1.5%. The sequencing here drew on peripheral blood, taken on day 0 of AZD1222 vaccination. These receptors all come from an adult in good health.

The gene calls are TRBV18 and TRBJ1-1, with 9 bases that match TRBD1. Trimming cost V 3 bases and J 2 bases; bases outside gene matches: 22. This CDR3 region has 21 residues. The germline gives CDR1 KGHSH, CDR2 LQKENI. In nucleotides, the CDR3 is TGTGCCAGCTCACCCCCAGAGGGGGACAGGGCCCGTCCCCTACGAAACACTGAAGCTTTCTTT. Translating it yields CASSPPEGDRARPLRNTEAFF. Using reference TRBV18 and TRBJ1-1 for the parts outside the CDR3, the full variable domain is NAGVMQNPRHLVRRRGQEARLRCSPMKGHSHVYWYRQLPEEGLKFMVYLQKENIIDESGMPKERFSAEFPKEGPSILRIQQVVRGDSAAYFCASSPPEGDRARPLRNTEAFFGQGTRLTVV.

This sequence joins TRBV15 and TRBJ2-5, with TRBD2 as a possible D gene (6 bases). CDR1 is LNHNV and CDR2 is YYDKDF in the germline V gene (reference sequence). The V and J ends lost 3 bases and 7 bases respectively, with 6 bases between them. The CDR3 length is 11 residues. CDR3 sequence reads: CATSRGGTQYF. CDR3 bases: TGTGCCACCAGCAGGGGGGGGACCCAGTACTTC.

The chain is built from TRBV7-2 and TRBJ1-5; D gene ambiguous. This CDR3 spans 15 amino acids. V was trimmed by 4 bases and J by 3 bases, leaving 13 bases between them. Looked up from germline, CDR1 is SGHTA and CDR2 is FQGNSA. CDR3 loop: CASSSHSWHNQPQHF. The CDR3, as DNA: TGTGCCAGCAGCTCTCATTCGTGGCACAATCAGCCCCAGCATTTT.

V gene TRBV5-1 combines with J gene TRBJ2-4; 9 positions match TRBD2. Per germline, CDR1 SGHRS and CDR2 YFSETQ. V trimming: 1 base; J trimming: 9 bases; junction bases outside the gene matches: 8. The CDR3 runs 15 residues. Here the CDR3 DNA reads TGCGCCAGCAGCTTGAGTCTAGCGGGGAACAGCATTCAGTACTTC. It specifies CASSLSLAGNSIQYF.

The chain joins TRBV10-3 to TRBJ1-6, with D perhaps TRBD1 (5 bases). The CDR3 totals 15 residues. V lost 2 bases and J 5 bases, leaving 10 bases between the germline ends. The germline V gene has CDR1 ENHRY and CDR2 SYGVKD. CDR3 sequence: CAISELGVDNSPLHF. CDR3 nucleotides: TGTGCCATCAGTGAGCTAGGGGTAGATAATTCACCCCTCCACTTT.

The V gene is TRBV2, the J gene TRBJ1-5, with D uncertain. Germline V lookup: CDR1 SNHLY, CDR2 FYNNEI. The CDR3 contains 13 residues. Trimming took 7 bases from V and 0 from J, leaving 7 bases between them. CDR3 sequence: CASKADSNQPQHF. The CDR3 nucleotides read TGTGCCAGCAAAGCGGATAGCAATCAGCCCCAGCATTTT.

The rearrangement uses TRBV18 and TRBJ2-7; 7 bases are shared with TRBD2. Germline V gene sequence: CDR1 KGHSH, CDR2 LQKENI. The CDR3 covers 15 residues. V was clipped by 3 bases and J by 2 bases; unmatched bases: 7. The CDR3 DNA reads as TGTGCCAGCTCACCTCCAGCGGGGCTTACCTACGAGCAGTACTTC. This sequence encodes CASSPPAGLTYEQYF.

This clone occurred a few times. This chain links TRBV10-1 with TRBJ2-7; 11 bases are shared with TRBD1. The germline CDR1 and CDR2 sequences are WNHNN and SYGVQD (reference sequence). The CDR3 sequence is 15 residues long. Trimming at V came to 3 bases and at J to 3 bases, leaving 4 bases not matched to a gene. CDR3 sequence reads: CASSDKGTGGYEQYF. CDR3 in DNA: TGCGCCAGCAGTGATAAGGGGACAGGGGGCTACGAGCAGTACTTC.

V gene TRBV28 combines with J gene TRBJ1-1; no clear D gene. The V and J ends lost 1 base and 3 bases respectively, with 3 bases between them. Looked up from germline, CDR1 is MDHEN and CDR2 is SYDVKM. This CDR3 has 12 amino acids. The CDR3 coding sequence is TGTGCCAGCAGTTTATCCTACACTGAAGCTTTCTTT. Protein: CASSLSYTEAFF.

This chain connects TRBV28 to TRBJ2-1; no clear D. The germline V gene encodes CDR1 MDHEN and CDR2 SYDVKM. V was clipped by 7 bases and J by 7 bases, with 14 bases between them. This CDR3 spans 13 amino acids. CDR3 bases: TGTGCCAGCACTCAGGAGAATTGGAATGAGCAGTTCTTC. It specifies CASTQENWNEQFF.

This chain links TRBV15 with TRBJ1-4; D is uncertain. The germline V gene has CDR1 LNHNV and CDR2 YYDKDF (reference sequence). The V end lost 1 base, the J end lost 3 bases, and 9 bases lay between the germline ends. This CDR3 region has 15 residues. CDR3 in DNA: TGTGCCACCAGCAGAGGAACGTTATCTAATGAAAAACTGTTTTTT. Protein: CATSRGTLSNEKLFF.

V and J are TRBV30 and TRBJ2-7; no firm D call. Deletions cut 1 base from V and 0 bases from J, with 4 bases between. This CDR3 has 12 amino acids. Germline V gene data show CDR1 as GTSNPN and CDR2 as SVGIG (reference sequence). CDR3 protein: CAWSALSYEQYF. CDR3 bases: TGTGCCTGGAGTGCCCTCTCCTACGAGCAGTACTTC.

The rearrangement links TRBV3-1 (or the pseudogene TRBV3-2) to TRBJ2-1, with 7 bases fitting TRBD2. V lost 3 bases to trimming and J lost 13 bases; unmatched junction nucleotides: 9. Germline V gene data show CDR1 as LGHDT and CDR2 as YNNKEL (reference sequence). There are 13 residues in the CDR3. The CDR3 spells CASSQVNGGTQFF. The CDR3, as DNA: TGTGCCAGCAGCCAGGTGAACGGGGGGACCCAGTTCTTC.

The rearrangement uses TRBV7-2 and TRBJ2-7; 7 bases match TRBD2. The germline gives CDR1 SGHTA, CDR2 FQGNSA. This CDR3 region has 16 residues. V trimming: 5 bases; J trimming: 1 base; junction bases outside the gene matches: 11. CDR3 nucleotides: TGTGCCAGCAGCCCACGGGGTGGCGGGAGATCCTACGAGCAGTACTTC. Translating it yields CASSPRGGGRSYEQYF.

The chain carries TRBV7-9 and TRBJ1-2; 10 bases match TRBD1. Trimming took 4 bases from V and 7 from J; bases not matched to a gene: 15. Germline CDR1 and CDR2: SEHNR and FQNEAQ (reference sequence). The CDR3 totals 17 residues. DNA of the CDR3: TGTGCCAGCAGCTCCTCCCTCCGGGACAGGGGAGATAGTGGCTACACCTTC. Its protein is CASSSSLRDRGDSGYTF.

This clone showed up just a few times. The chain carries TRBV11-2 and TRBJ2-3, with D maybe TRBD1 (5 bases). Trimming removed 2 bases at V and 4 bases at J, with 10 bases between. Germline loops: CDR1 SGHAT, CDR2 FQNNGV. This CDR3 spans 14 amino acids. The CDR3 loop reads CASSLQGNPDTQYF. In nucleotides, the CDR3 is TGTGCCAGCAGCTTACAGGGTAACCCAGATACGCAGTATTTT.

The J gene is TRBJ1-4, the V gene TRBV30, with D perhaps TRBD1 (5 bases). Germline CDR1 is GTSNPN and CDR2 is SVGIG (reference sequence). Trimming took off 8 bases at V and 0 bases at J, with 13 bases between the two ends. The CDR3 sequence is 14 residues long. The CDR3 DNA reads as TGTGCCCGCTCCGGGACTGCAACTAATGAAAAACTGTTTTTT. This sequence encodes CARSGTATNEKLFF.

This clone was counted a single time. The rearrangement joins TRBV15 to TRBJ2-3; 7 bases are a match to TRBD2. The germline CDR1 and CDR2 sequences are LNHNV and YYDKDF (reference sequence). The V and J ends lost 6 bases and 2 bases, in that order; junction bases with no gene match: 11. This CDR3 region has 16 residues. CDR3 residues: CATRTRGKGFTDTQYF. The CDR3, as DNA: TGTGCCACCAGGACGCGGGGGAAAGGATTCACAGATACGCAGTATTTT.

This clone has a handful of counts. V is TRBV6-4 and J is TRBJ2-1; 8 bases map to TRBD1. Trimming at V came to 3 bases and at J to 4 bases, leaving 5 bases not matched to a gene. The CDR3 covers 15 residues. The V gene's germline CDR1 is MRHNA and CDR2 SNTAGT. The DNA of the CDR3 is TGTGCCAGCAGTGAGGAACAGGGGGGATACAATGAGCAGTTCTTC. Its protein is CASSEEQGGYNEQFF.